This T cell receptor (beta chain) was profiled in a study of Graves' ophthalmopathy and Graves' hyperthyroidism. CDR3 regions of TCR beta were amplified from RNA transcripts. HTBI-primed first-round RT-PCR preceded second-round multiplex PCR. One entry per CDR3 protein results from TCRdb running MiXCR on the multiplex PCR reads. The table lists around 1,000,000 distinct CDR3 sequences, about 36% of them singletons. Hyperthyroidism patients were newly diagnosed, under 2 months' duration, aged 18 to 65. Additional autoimmune diseases, uncontrolled infections, pregnancy or lactation disqualified patients. Physicians reached a diagnosis by relying on clinical symptoms, serum thyroxine, TRAb, thyroid ultrasound and orbital computed tomography. The CDR3 is 15 residues long. Deletions cut 5 bases from V and 1 base from J, with 12 bases between. Germline V gene sequence: CDR1 MGHDK, CDR2 SYGVNS. Study-wide points: This model predicted ophthalmopathy progression (sensitivity roughly 71%, specificity around 72%).

On this clonotype: Its antigen is still unknown.

This clonotype originated in an adult man with Graves' hyperthyroidism. Specimen: peripheral blood or thyroid tissue (not recorded which). The chain carries TRBV25-1 and TRBJ1-3, with D tentatively TRBD1 (5 bases). The CDR3 here is CASSPLGVSGNTIYF. The CDR3 region has the DNA TGTGCCAGCAGTCCCCTAGGGGTTTCTGGAAACACCATATATTTT.